The TCR beta chain under discussion was sequenced for a study of blood T cell dynamics during melanoma immunotherapy. General study points: Immune-effector CD8+ cells best matched cell-free DNA CDR3 sequences and were most clonal.

Time point denoted: pre-treatment baseline. Sampling occurred pretreatment (T0) and at week 3 (W3), after cycle one of checkpoint blockade. On this clone itself: Its antigen is as yet unknown.

All DNA from each sorted CD8+ subset was loaded. Method: immunoSEQ multiplex PCR; TCRdb's copy keeps in-frame clones and lacks some. The repertoire holds 3,500 or so clones, more than 95% seen once, with around 1.7% in the top ten. Sequencing used effector memory CD8+ T cells from blood, obtained from a patient treated with checkpoint blockade. The clonotype originates from a human donor with melanoma.

The CDR3 bases are TGTGCCAGCAGTCCCCGCCGGGACGTCTACGAGCAGTACTTC. Translated, it gives CASSPRRDVYEQYF. This chain joins TRBV27 and TRBJ2-5, with D perhaps being TRBD1 or TRBD2 (5 bases each). The DNA end lines up better with TRBJ2-7; the J call may be wrong. CDR1 and CDR2 (germline): MNHEY, SMNVEV (reference sequence). The CDR3 consists of 14 residues.